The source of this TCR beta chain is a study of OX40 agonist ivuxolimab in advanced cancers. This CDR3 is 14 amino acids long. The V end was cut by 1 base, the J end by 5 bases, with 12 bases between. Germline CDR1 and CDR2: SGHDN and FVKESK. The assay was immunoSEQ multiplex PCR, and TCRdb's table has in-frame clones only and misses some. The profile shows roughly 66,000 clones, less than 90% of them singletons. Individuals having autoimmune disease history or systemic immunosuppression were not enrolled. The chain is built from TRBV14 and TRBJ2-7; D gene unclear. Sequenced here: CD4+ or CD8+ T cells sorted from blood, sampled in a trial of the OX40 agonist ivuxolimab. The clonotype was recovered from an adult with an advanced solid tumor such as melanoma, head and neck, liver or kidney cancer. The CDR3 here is CASSQALLYNEQYF. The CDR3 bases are TGTGCCAGCAGCCAAGCTCTACTGTACAACGAGCAGTACTTC.